This paragraph reports one T cell receptor beta chain. What it recognizes is unknown. These data belong to a study of identical twins. Study-level results: For zero-insertion analyses, partial confounding could come from invariant MAIT and iNKT cells. Beta out-of-frame sequences showed weaker excess twin sharing. Fewer insertions were carried by abundant cord blood beta clonotypes, but none was seen in memory repertoires.

TCRdb independently ran MiXCR on the 5' RACE reads; one entry per CDR3 protein. The table lists hundreds of thousands of distinct CDR3 sequences, roughly 6.2% of them singletons, with around 1.9% in the top ten. The specimen was naive T cells sorted from blood. This sequence originates from a young man in good health.

The CDR3 DNA reads as TGTGCCAGCAGATCAAGGACTAGCGGGATTTCCTACAATGAGCAGTTCTTC. Its protein is CASRSRTSGISYNEQFF. The chain uses TRBV7-2 and TRBJ2-1, with 12 bases that match TRBD2. Germline trimming cut 6 bases from V and 1 base from J; bases unmatched to any gene: 7. Looked up from germline, CDR1 is SGHTA and CDR2 is FQGNSA. This CDR3 has 17 residues.